The next 26 T cell receptor beta chains were all read from a single sample in a study of OX40 agonist ivuxolimab in advanced cancers. The library was prepared using the immunoSEQ multiplex PCR assay. The immuneACCESS repertoire file appears here via TCRdb, limited to in-frame rearrangements. These files lack a portion of the clones; in checked studies, under half of the deficit traces to unresolved V genes, and the cause of the others is not known. The sample has about 34,000 clones on record, 65% to 90% of them singletons. The biggest ten clones account for 1.2% to 1.5% of the sample. The sample was CD4+ or CD8+ T cells sorted from blood, taken in a trial of the OX40 agonist ivuxolimab. The receptor set was obtained from an adult with an advanced solid tumor such as melanoma, head and neck, liver or kidney cancer.

This clone has only a few counts. The rearrangement links TRBV5-5 to TRBJ2-7; D not certain. Germline V gene data show CDR1 as SGHKS and CDR2 as YYEKEE (reference sequence). The germline V and J ends were trimmed by 3 bases and 7 bases, with 11 bases remaining between them. The CDR3 covers 12 residues. Here the CDR3 DNA reads TGTGCCAGCAGCTCAGTTGGTGGGGAGCAGTACTTC. Protein product: CASSSVGGEQYF.

This clone was seen just once. This chain joins TRBV7-2 and TRBJ2-1; 9 nucleotides agree with TRBD2. With 1 base clipped from V and 9 bases from J, the junction kept 4 bases outside the gene matches. Germline lookup yields CDR1 SGHTA and CDR2 FQGNSA. The CDR3 loop spans 14 amino acids. The CDR3 DNA follows: TGTGCCAGCAGCTTAGGAGCGGGAGGACGTGAGCAGTTCTTC. Protein product: CASSLGAGGREQFF.

The chain links TRBV15 to TRBJ2-3; 8 bases fit TRBD2. The CDR3 contains 12 residues. Germline-derived CDR1 and CDR2 are LNHNV and YYDKDF (reference sequence). Unmatched junction bases numbered 5, after V lost 9 bases and J lost 6 bases. DNA for the CDR3: TGTGCCACTAGTAGCGGGGCGGATACGCAGTATTTT. This encodes CATSSGADTQYF.

The J gene is TRBJ2-7, the V gene TRBV19; 15 bases map to TRBD2. Trimming cost V 5 bases and J 0 bases; bases outside gene matches: 5. The CDR3 covers 17 residues. Germline V gives CDR1 LNHDA, CDR2 SQIVND (reference sequence). The CDR3 DNA reads TGTGCCAGTAGTGAGGGACTAGCGGGAGGCCCCTCCTACGAGCAGTACTTC. Its protein is CASSEGLAGGPSYEQYF.

The rearrangement links TRBV15 to TRBJ1-1; D not certain. Germline V CDR1 and CDR2: LNHNV, YYDKDF (reference sequence). The CDR3 spans 13 residues. V lost 1 base to trimming and J lost 2 bases, with 5 bases between them. The CDR3 DNA follows: TGTGCCACCAGCAGAGGACACAACACTGAAGCTTTCTTT. This codes for CATSRGHNTEAFF.

J is TRBJ1-2 and V is TRBV19; 11 bases align to TRBD1. CDR3 length equals 14 residues. V lost 3 bases to trimming and J lost 6 bases; unmatched junction nucleotides: 3. CDR1 and CDR2 (germline): LNHDA, SQIVND (reference sequence). CDR3 residues: CASSIRTGGHGYTF. The CDR3 coding sequence is TGTGCCAGTAGTATTAGGACAGGGGGCCATGGCTACACCTTC. The whole variable domain, filled in from reference TRBV19 and TRBJ1-2, reads DGGITQSPKYLFRKEGQNVTLSCEQNLNHDAMYWYRQDPGQGLRLIYYSQIVNDFQKGDIAEGYSVSREKKESFPLTVTSAQKNPTAFYLCASSIRTGGHGYTFGSGTRLTVV.

The chain couples TRBV7-3 to TRBJ1-2, with 7 nucleotides matching TRBD1. This CDR3 contains 15 residues. Germline V gene lookup returns CDR1 SGHTA and CDR2 FQGTGA. V trimming: 5 bases; J trimming: 0 bases; junction bases outside the gene matches: 6. This chain's CDR3 is CASSEQGQTNYGYTF. In DNA form, the CDR3 reads TGTGCCAGCAGCGAACAGGGACAGACTAACTATGGCTACACCTTC. The full variable domain, with the rest looked up from reference TRBV7-3 and TRBJ1-2, is GAGVSQTPSNKVTEKGKYVELRCDPISGHTALYWYRQSLGQGPEFLIYFQGTGAADDSGLPNDRFFAVRPEGSVSTLKIQRTERGDSAVYLCASSEQGQTNYGYTFGSGTRLTVV.

This rearrangement joins TRBV5-5 to TRBJ2-1, with TRBD1 identical over 7 bases. V trimming: 4 bases; J trimming: 3 bases; junction bases outside the gene matches: 7. CDR1 is SGHKS and CDR2 is YYEKEE in the germline V gene (reference sequence). The CDR3 extends over 15 amino acids. The CDR3 region is CASSATGTVYNEQFF. The CDR3 DNA reads TGTGCCAGCAGCGCTACCGGGACAGTCTACAATGAGCAGTTCTTC. The full variable domain, with the rest looked up from reference TRBV5-5 and TRBJ2-1, is DAGVTQSPTHLIKTRGQQVTLRCSPISGHKSVSWYQQVLGQGPQFIFQYYEKEERGRGNFPDRFSARQFPNYSSELNVNALLLGDSALYLCASSATGTVYNEQFFGPGTRLTVL.

This chain uses TRBV25-1 with TRBJ2-6; 7 bases agree with TRBD1. CDR1 is MGHDK, CDR2 SYGVNS, per germline. Trimming at V came to 8 bases and at J to 0 bases, leaving 1 base not matched to a gene. The CDR3 is made up of 14 amino acids. CDR3 nucleotide sequence: TGTGCCAGCGGGGACAGCTCTGGGGCCAACGTCCTGACTTTC. It translates to CASGDSSGANVLTF.

This chain's CDR3 is CASSESLLLSGSPLHF. The CDR3 coding sequence is TGTGCCAGCAGTGAATCCCTTCTCCTGAGTGGGTCACCCCTCCACTTT. V and J are TRBV25-1 and TRBJ1-6, with no clear D. The V end was cut by 1 base, the J end by 10 bases, with 17 bases between. Germline-derived CDR1 and CDR2 are MGHDK and SYGVNS. This CDR3 is 16 amino acids long.

J is TRBJ2-6 and V is TRBV6-5; TRBD1 is a possible D gene (5 bases). CDR1 MNHEY and CDR2 SVGAGI come from the germline V gene. V lost 6 bases, J lost 4 bases, and 13 bases lay in between. This CDR3 spans 15 amino acids. CDR3 nucleotides: TGTGCCAGCAGGCGGCAGGGCCCCGGGGCCAACGTCCTGACTTTC. Encoded protein: CASRRQGPGANVLTF.

In its sample, this clone was seen once. The chain is built from TRBV11-3 and TRBJ1-5; D unclear. With 3 bases removed from V and 4 bases from J, the gap between germline ends came to 10 bases. Looked up from germline, CDR1 is SGHNT and CDR2 is YENEEA. This CDR3 comprises 14 residues. CDR3: CASSLAGRNQPQHF. The CDR3 coding sequence is TGTGCCAGCAGCTTGGCTGGGCGTAATCAGCCCCAGCATTTT.

The chain combines TRBV10-3 with TRBJ1-1, with D uncertain. The germline gives CDR1 ENHRY, CDR2 SYGVKD. The CDR3 extends over 13 amino acids. V lost 10 bases and J lost 5, with 17 bases in between. The CDR3 protein is CATRPGEETEAFF. DNA for the CDR3: TGTGCCACCCGGCCGGGAGAGGAAACTGAAGCTTTCTTT.

The V call is TRBV6-5, the J call TRBJ1-5; D might be TRBD1 (6 bases). Trimming removed 5 bases at V and 1 base at J, with 12 bases between. CDR3 length: 15 residues. Germline values: CDR1 MNHEY, CDR2 SVGAGI. The CDR3 protein is CASSHDRLSNQPQHF. In nucleotides, the CDR3 is TGTGCCAGCAGTCACGACAGGCTAAGCAATCAGCCCCAGCATTTT.

The chain carries TRBV28 and TRBJ2-3, with TRBD2 matching 9 bases. V lost 3 bases, J lost 1 base, and 14 bases stayed unmatched. The CDR3 contains 19 residues. Germline loops: CDR1 MDHEN, CDR2 SYDVKM. CDR3 amino acids: CASSLLPGLAAFGTDTQYF. The CDR3 DNA sequence: TGTGCCAGCAGTTTGTTGCCGGGACTAGCTGCATTTGGCACAGATACGCAGTATTTT.

The chain links TRBV7-9 to TRBJ2-3, with D unresolved. V lost 9 bases to trimming and J lost 0 bases, with 13 bases between them. CDR1 is SEHNR and CDR2 is FQNEAQ in the germline V gene (reference sequence). The CDR3 has 14 residues. CDR3 coding DNA: TGTGCCAGATCAGCGATAGAGAGCACAGATACGCAGTATTTT. The encoded protein is CARSAIESTDTQYF.

V gene TRBV2 combines with J gene TRBJ1-1, with unresolved D. The V end lost 3 bases, the J end lost 0 bases, and 5 bases lay between the germline ends. Germline assignment: CDR1 SNHLY and CDR2 FYNNEI. The CDR3 runs to 13 residues. CDR3 sequence: CASSDRVNTEAFF. CDR3 nucleotide sequence: TGTGCCAGCAGTGATAGGGTGAACACTGAAGCTTTCTTT.

V and J are TRBV2 and TRBJ2-1; possibly TRBD1 or TRBD2 for D (6 bases each). The germline CDR1 and CDR2 sequences are SNHLY and FYNNEI. The CDR3 has 17 residues. With 2 bases removed from V and 0 bases from J, the gap between germline ends came to 14 bases. The CDR3 reads CASSESGAPISYNEQFF. CDR3 sequence (DNA): TGTGCCAGCAGTGAATCGGGGGCCCCGATCTCCTACAATGAGCAGTTCTTC.

In nucleotides, the CDR3 is TGCGCCAGCAGCTTGGGGGACCGCGAGCAGTACTTC. Translating gives CASSLGDREQYF. The J gene is TRBJ2-7, the V gene TRBV5-1, with D possibly called TRBD1 or TRBD2 (5 bases each). CDR3 length: 12 residues. V shed 0 bases and J shed 6 bases, with 7 bases lying between them. Germline V CDR1 and CDR2: SGHRS, YFSETQ.

This rearrangement joins TRBV5-1 to TRBJ1-2; 9 bases line up with TRBD1. The CDR3 runs to 14 residues. Germline CDR1 and CDR2: SGHRS and YFSETQ. The ends lost 3 bases at V and 6 bases at J; junction bases unmatched: 6. CDR3 sequence: CASSSDRGGHGYTF. DNA for the CDR3: TGCGCCAGCAGCTCGGACAGGGGAGGTCATGGCTACACCTTC.

This clone was counted a few times. The chain employs TRBV5-4 and TRBJ2-2, with D uncertain. This CDR3 contains 17 residues. The germline V gene encodes CDR1 SGHNT and CDR2 YYREEE (reference sequence). Trimming removed 3 bases from V and 3 bases from J, with 18 bases in between. CDR3 in DNA: TGTGCCAGCAGCTCTGCGCCTGACTCGCACGACACCGGGGAGCTGTTTTTT. Protein: CASSSAPDSHDTGELFF. Based on the CDR3 plus reference TRBV5-4 and TRBJ2-2, the full variable domain is ETGVTQSPTHLIKTRGQQVTLRCSSQSGHNTVSWYQQALGQGPQFIFQYYREEENGRGNFPPRFSGLQFPNYSSELNVNALELDDSALYLCASSSAPDSHDTGELFFGEGSRLTVL.

The sample holds one count of this clone. CDR3 sequence: CASTIQDSRTDTQYF. The CDR3 coding sequence is TGCGCCAGCACCATACAGGACAGTCGCACAGATACGCAGTATTTT. The rearrangement links TRBV5-1 to TRBJ2-3; D is possibly TRBD1 (6 bases). V lost 6 bases, J lost 1 base, and 15 bases lay in between. Looked up from germline, CDR1 is SGHRS and CDR2 is YFSETQ. The CDR3 is made up of 15 amino acids.

The V call is TRBV7-6, the J call TRBJ1-3, with D possibly TRBD1 on 6 matching bases. Looked up from germline, CDR1 is SGHVS and CDR2 is FNYEAQ. V was trimmed by 0 bases and J by 3 bases, leaving 12 bases between them. This CDR3 region has 16 residues. The CDR3 region has the DNA TGTGCCAGCAGCTTAGCGGGGGCCACATTTGGAAACACCATATATTTT. The encoded protein is CASSLAGATFGNTIYF.

The chain has TRBV6-5 and TRBJ2-7; TRBD2 matches at 12 bases. Germline values: CDR1 MNHEY, CDR2 SVGAGI. CDR3 length: 15 amino acids. V gave up 6 bases and J gave up 1 base; unmatched junction bases: 4. The CDR3 spells CASSLLAGGSYEQYF. CDR3 DNA: TGTGCCAGCAGCCTACTAGCGGGGGGTTCCTACGAGCAGTACTTC.

The genes are TRBV5-4 and TRBJ2-1; no clear D. The CDR3 sequence is 14 residues long. Per germline, CDR1 SGHNT and CDR2 YYREEE (reference sequence). Deletions cut 1 base from V and 0 bases from J, with 5 bases between. CDR3 residues: CASSLKGSYNEQFF. CDR3 in DNA: TGTGCCAGCAGCTTGAAGGGCTCCTACAATGAGCAGTTCTTC. Full variable domain (rest looked up from reference TRBV5-4 and TRBJ2-1): ETGVTQSPTHLIKTRGQQVTLRCSSQSGHNTVSWYQQALGQGPQFIFQYYREEENGRGNFPPRFSGLQFPNYSSELNVNALELDDSALYLCASSLKGSYNEQFFGPGTRLTVL.

The table lists this clone with a count of one. The V and J genes are TRBV5-1 and TRBJ2-3; D possibly matches TRBD1 or TRBD2 (6 bases each). In germline, CDR1 is SGHRS, CDR2 YFSETQ. Trimming cost V 1 base and J 5 bases, with 11 bases left between them. This CDR3 region has 14 residues. In DNA form, the CDR3 reads TGCGCCAGCAGCTTGTCGGGGGCCGGAGATACGCAGTATTTT. Protein product: CASSLSGAGDTQYF.